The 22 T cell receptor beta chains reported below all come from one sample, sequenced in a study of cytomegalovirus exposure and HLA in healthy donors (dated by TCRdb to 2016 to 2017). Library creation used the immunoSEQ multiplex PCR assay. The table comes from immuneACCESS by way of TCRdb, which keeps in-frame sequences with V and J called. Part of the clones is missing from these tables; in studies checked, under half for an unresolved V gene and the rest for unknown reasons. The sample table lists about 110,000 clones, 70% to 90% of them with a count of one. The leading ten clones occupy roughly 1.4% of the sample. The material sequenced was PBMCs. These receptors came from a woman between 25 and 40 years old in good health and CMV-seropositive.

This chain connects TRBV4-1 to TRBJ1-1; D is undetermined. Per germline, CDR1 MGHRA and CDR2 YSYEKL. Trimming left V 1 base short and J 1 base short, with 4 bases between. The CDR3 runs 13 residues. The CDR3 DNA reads TGCGCCAGCAGCCAAGTGAGGAACACTGAAGCTTTCTTT. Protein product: CASSQVRNTEAFF.

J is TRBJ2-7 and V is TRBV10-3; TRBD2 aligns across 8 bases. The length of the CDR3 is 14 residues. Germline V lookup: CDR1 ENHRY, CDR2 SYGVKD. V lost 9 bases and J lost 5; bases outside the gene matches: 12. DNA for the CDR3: TGTGCCATAGCCGGGACTAGGGAGGGTAACGAGCAGTACTTC. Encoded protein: CAIAGTREGNEQYF.

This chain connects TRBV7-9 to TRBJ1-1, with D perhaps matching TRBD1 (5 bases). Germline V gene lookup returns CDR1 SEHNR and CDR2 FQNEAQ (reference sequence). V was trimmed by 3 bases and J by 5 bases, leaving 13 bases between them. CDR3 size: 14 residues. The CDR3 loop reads CASSFTQGGTEAFF. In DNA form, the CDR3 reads TGTGCCAGCAGCTTTACGCAGGGTGGGACTGAAGCTTTCTTT.

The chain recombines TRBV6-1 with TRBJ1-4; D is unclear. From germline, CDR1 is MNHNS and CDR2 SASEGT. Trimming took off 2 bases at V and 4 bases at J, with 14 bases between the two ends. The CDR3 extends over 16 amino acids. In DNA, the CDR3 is TGTGCCAGCAGTGAACGTCTCGGTGAGGGTAATGAAAAACTGTTTTTT. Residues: CASSERLGEGNEKLFF.

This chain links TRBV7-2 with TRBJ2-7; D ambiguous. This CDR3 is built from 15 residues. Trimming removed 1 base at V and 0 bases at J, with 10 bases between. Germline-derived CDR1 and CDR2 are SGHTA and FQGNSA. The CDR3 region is CASSLVFASSYEQYF. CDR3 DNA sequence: TGTGCCAGCAGCTTAGTGTTTGCGAGCTCCTACGAGCAGTACTTC.

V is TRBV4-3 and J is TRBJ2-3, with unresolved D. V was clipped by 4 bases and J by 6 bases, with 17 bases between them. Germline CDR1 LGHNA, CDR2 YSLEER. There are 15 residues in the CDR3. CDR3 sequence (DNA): TGCGCCAGCAGCCCTCAAGGAGCCGGATTCGATACGCAGTATTTT. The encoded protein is CASSPQGAGFDTQYF.

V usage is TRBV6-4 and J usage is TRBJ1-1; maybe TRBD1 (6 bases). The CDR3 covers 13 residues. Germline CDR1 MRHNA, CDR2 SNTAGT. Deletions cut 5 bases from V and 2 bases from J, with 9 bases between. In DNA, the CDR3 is TGTGCCAGCAGTCACAGGGTCAACACTGAAGCTTTCTTT. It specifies CASSHRVNTEAFF.

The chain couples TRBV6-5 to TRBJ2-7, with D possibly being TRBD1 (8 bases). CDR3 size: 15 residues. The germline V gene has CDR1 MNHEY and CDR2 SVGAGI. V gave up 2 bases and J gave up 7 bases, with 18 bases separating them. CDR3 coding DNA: TGTGCCAGCAGTTACCAGGGGGCGGGGAGGGAGGAGCAGTACTTC. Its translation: CASSYQGAGREEQYF.

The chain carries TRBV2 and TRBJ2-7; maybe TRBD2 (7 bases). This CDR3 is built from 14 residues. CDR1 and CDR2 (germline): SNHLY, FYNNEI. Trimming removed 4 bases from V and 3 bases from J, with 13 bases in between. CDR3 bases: TGTGCCAGCAGTGCCCCGGGGGGCGACTACGAGCAGTACTTC. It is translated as CASSAPGGDYEQYF.

DNA of the CDR3: TGTGCCAGCAGCTTAGAGCTAGCGGGAGGGTGGAATGAGCAGTTCTTC. Its protein is CASSLELAGGWNEQFF. The chain recombines TRBV11-2 with TRBJ2-1, with 12 positions matching TRBD2. Germline V lookup: CDR1 SGHAT, CDR2 FQNNGV. V was pared by 0 bases and J by 7 bases, with 4 bases of the junction left unmatched. The CDR3 spans 16 residues.

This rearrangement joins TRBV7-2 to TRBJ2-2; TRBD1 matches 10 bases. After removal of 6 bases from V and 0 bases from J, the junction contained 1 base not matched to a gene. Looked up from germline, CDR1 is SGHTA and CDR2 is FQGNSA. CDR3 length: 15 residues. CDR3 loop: CASRGQGANTGELFF. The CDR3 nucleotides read TGTGCCAGCAGAGGACAGGGGGCGAACACCGGGGAGCTGTTTTTT.

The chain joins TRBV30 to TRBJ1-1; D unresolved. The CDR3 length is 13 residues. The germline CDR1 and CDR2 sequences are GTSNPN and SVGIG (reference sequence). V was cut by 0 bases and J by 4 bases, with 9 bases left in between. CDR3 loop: CAWSVEVSTEAFF. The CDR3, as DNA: TGTGCCTGGAGTGTAGAGGTGAGCACTGAAGCTTTCTTT.

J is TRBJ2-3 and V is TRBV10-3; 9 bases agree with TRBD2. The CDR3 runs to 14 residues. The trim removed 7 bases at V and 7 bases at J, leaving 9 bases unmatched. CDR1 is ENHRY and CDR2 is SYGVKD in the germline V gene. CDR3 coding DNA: TGTGCCATCAAGCGGGGGGCCTGGAGGAATACGCAGTATTTT. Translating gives CAIKRGAWRNTQYF.

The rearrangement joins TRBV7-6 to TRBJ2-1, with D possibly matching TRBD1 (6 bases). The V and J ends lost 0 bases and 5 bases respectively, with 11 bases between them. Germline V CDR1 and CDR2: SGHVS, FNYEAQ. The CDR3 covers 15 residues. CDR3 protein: CASSLAVSGDNEQFF. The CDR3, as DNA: TGTGCCAGCAGCTTAGCAGTCTCAGGGGACAATGAGCAGTTCTTC. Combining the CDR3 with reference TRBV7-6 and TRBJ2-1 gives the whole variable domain GAGVSQSPRYKVTKRGQDVALRCDPISGHVSLYWYRQALGQGPEFLTYFNYEAQQDKSGLPNDRFSAERPEGSISTLTIQRTEQRDSAMYRCASSLAVSGDNEQFFGPGTRLTVL.

The CDR3 sequence: CASSPPAGGTEAFF. CDR3 nucleotides: TGTGCCAGCTCACCACCTGCAGGTGGGACTGAAGCTTTCTTT. This chain connects TRBV18 to TRBJ1-1; D gene unclear. The CDR3 totals 14 residues. The V end was cut by 0 bases, the J end by 5 bases, with 10 bases between. Germline CDR1 is KGHSH and CDR2 is LQKENI.

The CDR3 protein is CASSVGSHIYGYTF. The CDR3 DNA follows: TGTGCCAGCAGCGTAGGGTCTCACATATATGGCTACACCTTC. The chain links TRBV7-2 to TRBJ1-2, with D unclear. Trimming took 5 bases from V and 5 from J, leaving 15 bases between them. The CDR3 sequence is 14 residues long. Germline V CDR1 and CDR2: SGHTA, FQGNSA.

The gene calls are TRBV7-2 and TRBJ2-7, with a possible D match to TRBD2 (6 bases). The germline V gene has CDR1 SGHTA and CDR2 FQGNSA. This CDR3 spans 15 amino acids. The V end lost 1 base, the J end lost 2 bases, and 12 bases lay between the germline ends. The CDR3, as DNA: TGTGCCAGCAGCTTAGGGGGGAGGCTCGCCTACGAGCAGTACTTC. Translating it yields CASSLGGRLAYEQYF.

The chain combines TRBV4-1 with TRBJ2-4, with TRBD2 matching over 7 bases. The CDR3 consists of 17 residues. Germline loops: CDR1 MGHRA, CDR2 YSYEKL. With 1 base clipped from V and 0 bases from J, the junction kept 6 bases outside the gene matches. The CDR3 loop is CASSQGLLAKAKNIQYF. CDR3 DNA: TGCGCCAGCAGCCAAGGACTACTAGCGAAAGCCAAAAACATTCAGTACTTC.

CDR3: CASRGTGLSGYTF. In DNA, the CDR3 is TGTGCCAGCAGGGGAACAGGGTTGTCTGGCTACACCTTC. The V gene is TRBV2, the J gene TRBJ1-2; D is perhaps TRBD1 (6 bases). The CDR3 is made up of 13 amino acids. Looked up from germline, CDR1 is SNHLY and CDR2 is FYNNEI. Deletions cut 6 bases from V and 7 bases from J, with 15 bases between.

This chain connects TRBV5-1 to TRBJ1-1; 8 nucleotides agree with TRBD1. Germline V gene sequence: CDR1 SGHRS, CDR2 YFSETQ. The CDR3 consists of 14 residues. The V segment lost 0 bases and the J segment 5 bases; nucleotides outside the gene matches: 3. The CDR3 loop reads CASSLGRTGTEAFF. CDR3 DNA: TGCGCCAGCAGCTTGGGTCGGACAGGGACTGAAGCTTTCTTT. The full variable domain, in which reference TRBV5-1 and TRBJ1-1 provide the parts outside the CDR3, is KAGVTQTPRYLIKTRGQQVTLSCSPISGHRSVSWYQQTPGQGLQFLFEYFSETQRNKGNFPGRFSGRQFSNSRSEMNVSTLELGDSALYLCASSLGRTGTEAFFGQGTRLTVV.

CDR3 sequence: CASCQRGSTDTQYF. The CDR3 DNA sequence: TGTGCCAGTTGTCAACGGGGGAGCACAGATACGCAGTATTTT. This sequence joins TRBV19 and TRBJ2-3; a weak D match, TRBD2 (6 bases). Trimming pared 8 bases from V and 0 bases from J, leaving 12 bases between. CDR3 length: 14 amino acids. Germline CDR1 is LNHDA and CDR2 is SQIVND (reference sequence).

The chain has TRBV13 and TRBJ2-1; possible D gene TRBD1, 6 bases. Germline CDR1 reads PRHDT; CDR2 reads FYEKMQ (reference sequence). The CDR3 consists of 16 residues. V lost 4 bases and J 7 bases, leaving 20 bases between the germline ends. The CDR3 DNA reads TGTGCCAGCAGCTCGTCCCCGGGGACAACCCTAAATGAGCAGTTCTTC. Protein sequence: CASSSSPGTTLNEQFF.